Each of the 18 T cell receptor beta chains below was sequenced from the same sample in a study of T-cell reconstitution after alpha-beta-depleted transplantation in children. Molecular barcoding with unique molecular identifiers was used for the TCRbeta library. Each CDR3 protein gets one entry after TCRdb re-called the PCR reads with MiXCR. In the table there are 190,000 or so distinct CDR3 sequences, over 5.5% of which are singletons. Here the sequenced sample was PBMCs from the stem cell graft donor, taken from the stem cell graft. The receptors come from a human donor who donated a stem cell graft to a child with Wiskott-Aldrich syndrome.

This clonotype was observed many times. This chain connects TRBV29-1 to TRBJ1-5; D is possibly TRBD1 (6 bases). V lost 7 bases and J lost 5, with 12 bases in between. CDR1 and CDR2 (germline): SQVTM, ANQGSEA. The CDR3 has 12 residues. CDR3 region: CSAGHQDQPQHF. The CDR3 coding sequence is TGCAGCGCGGGACACCAAGATCAGCCCCAGCATTTT.

At least ten counts were recorded for this clonotype. This chain joins TRBV7-2 and TRBJ2-1; TRBD2 matches at 7 bases. J lost 4 bases, V lost 3 bases, and 6 bases had no gene match. The CDR3 consists of 15 residues. The germline CDR1 and CDR2 sequences are SGHTA and FQGNSA. The CDR3 DNA is TGTGCCAGCAGCTTGTCGGGTAGCGGGTACAATGAGCAGTTCTTC. Translation gives CASSLSGSGYNEQFF. Full variable domain (missing parts from reference TRBV7-2 and TRBJ2-1): GAGVSQSPSNKVTEKGKDVELRCDPISGHTALYWYRQSLGQGLEFLIYFQGNSAPDKSGLPSDRFSAERTGGSVSTLTIQRTQQEDSAVYLCASSLSGSGYNEQFFGPGTRLTVL.

At least ten counts were recorded for this clonotype. The J gene is TRBJ2-2, the V gene TRBV5-1, with unresolved D. Germline V CDR1 and CDR2: SGHRS, YFSETQ. Trimming stripped 4 bases from V and 0 bases from J, with 10 bases between. The CDR3 is 15 amino acids. DNA of the CDR3: TGCGCCAGCAGCCCCGTGACCGCGAACACCGGGGAGCTGTTTTTT. Residues: CASSPVTANTGELFF.

Worth noting for this clonotype: A much larger clone differs by one base, so this may be a read error. The chain employs TRBV15 and TRBJ2-7; 7 positions match TRBD1. The length of the CDR3 is 12 residues. With V trimmed by 8 bases and J by 6 bases, 7 bases remained unmatched. Germline V gene sequence: CDR1 LNHNV, CDR2 YYDKDF (reference sequence). The CDR3 DNA follows: TGTGCCACCGGGACAAGGGGGCTCGAGCAGTACTTC. Amino acid sequence: CATGTRGLEQYF.

There are many counts of this clonotype. This chain connects TRBV29-1 to TRBJ2-5; 11 nucleotides match TRBD2. Germline CDR1 SQVTM, CDR2 ANQGSEA. The CDR3 contains 13 residues. The ends lost 3 bases at V and 5 bases at J; junction bases unmatched: 2. Here the CDR3 reads CSVDLAGGETQYF. CDR3 in DNA: TGCAGCGTTGACCTAGCGGGGGGTGAGACCCAGTACTTC.

This clonotype was found many times. The V and J genes are TRBV20-1 and TRBJ2-3, with TRBD2 matching over 8 bases. The germline V gene has CDR1 DFQATT and CDR2 SNEGSKA (reference sequence). With V trimmed by 1 base and J by 1 base, 4 bases remained unmatched. This CDR3 is built from 15 residues. CDR3 sequence reads: CSARVGGVGTDTQYF. The CDR3 DNA reads as TGCAGTGCTAGAGTCGGGGGGGTTGGCACAGATACGCAGTATTTT.

This clonotype came up many times. The chain has TRBV5-1 and TRBJ2-7; no firm D call. Per germline, CDR1 SGHRS and CDR2 YFSETQ. V dropped 3 bases and J dropped 5 bases, with 21 bases sitting between them. The CDR3 spans 16 residues. The DNA of the CDR3 is TGCGCCAGCAGCTCCGGTGGAAGGGCGCGCAAAGACGAGCAGTACTTC. Protein sequence: CASSSGGRARKDEQYF.

This clonotype was counted at least ten times. The chain has TRBV24-1 and TRBJ2-2; TRBD2 is a possible D gene (7 bases). V gave up 6 bases and J gave up 4 bases, with 20 bases separating them. Germline V CDR1 and CDR2: KGHDR, SFDVKD. CDR3 length equals 17 residues. This CDR3 reads CATSYPRGAGSTGELFF. The CDR3 DNA reads as TGTGCCACCAGTTACCCCAGGGGAGCGGGAAGCACCGGGGAGCTGTTTTTT.

The rearrangement joins TRBV5-5 to TRBJ2-1, with unresolved D. CDR3 size: 15 residues. Germline V gives CDR1 SGHKS, CDR2 YYEKEE (reference sequence). V dropped 0 bases and J dropped 4 bases, with 11 bases sitting between them. CDR3 nucleotide sequence: TGTGCCAGCAGCTTGGCCGACGAGTCTTACAATGAGCAGTTCTTC. Translation gives CASSLADESYNEQFF.

This clonotype has a handful of counts. V is TRBV29-1 and J is TRBJ2-3, with 8 bases fitting TRBD2. With V trimmed by 4 bases and J by 6 bases, 18 bases remained unmatched. The CDR3 runs to 17 residues. Germline assignment: CDR1 SQVTM and CDR2 ANQGSEA. This CDR3 reads CSVGQYGLAIAADTQYF. As DNA, the CDR3 is TGCAGCGTTGGACAATATGGACTAGCCATCGCTGCGGATACGCAGTATTTT.

The sample holds a few counts of this clonotype. The chain has TRBV7-2 and TRBJ2-7; unclear D gene. Trimming removed 5 bases at V and 1 base at J, with 18 bases between. Germline CDR1 and CDR2: SGHTA and FQGNSA. The CDR3 runs 16 residues. CDR3 sequence (DNA): TGTGCCAGCAGCGCAGAGGTCTGGGGTTTTTCCTACGAGCAGTACTTC. Its protein product is CASSAEVWGFSYEQYF.

The chain combines TRBV12-3 or TRBV12-4 with TRBJ2-1, with 13 bases lining up with TRBD2. The CDR3 has 15 amino acids. Trimming cost V 6 bases and J 7 bases; bases outside gene matches: 6. The CDR3 reads CASSFGTSGINEQFF. The DNA of the CDR3 is TGTGCCAGCAGCTTTGGGACTAGCGGGATAAATGAGCAGTTCTTC.

This clonotype was seen repeatedly, ten times or more. The rearrangement uses TRBV10-2 and TRBJ1-4, with unresolved D. CDR3 length: 13 residues. CDR1 WSHSY and CDR2 SAAADI come from the germline V gene. Trimming cost V 8 bases and J 15 bases, with 22 bases left between them. CDR3 region: CASRTEARRLLFF. The CDR3 region has the DNA TGCGCCAGCCGCACCGAGGCCAGGCGGCTATTGTTTTTT.

This clonotype was detected many times. The J gene is TRBJ1-1, the V gene TRBV10-3; D may be TRBD1 (6 bases). Germline CDR1 ENHRY, CDR2 SYGVKD. The CDR3 loop spans 14 amino acids. V lost 4 bases, J lost 0 bases, and 9 bases lay in between. CDR3 in amino acids: CAISGQALNTEAFF. CDR3 bases: TGTGCCATCAGTGGACAGGCGCTGAACACTGAAGCTTTCTTT.

This clonotype has only a few counts. V is TRBV5-6 and J is TRBJ2-3, with 8 positions matching TRBD2. Germline loops: CDR1 SGHDT, CDR2 YYEEEE. After removal of 7 bases from V and 2 bases from J, the junction contained 12 bases not matched to a gene. This CDR3 spans 16 amino acids. The CDR3 sequence: CASGIFRGGITDTQYF. CDR3 bases: TGTGCCAGCGGTATCTTCCGGGGGGGGATCACAGATACGCAGTATTTT.

This clonotype was observed at least ten times. This chain joins TRBV2 and TRBJ1-1; unclear D gene. The CDR3 contains 13 residues. The V end lost 1 base, the J end lost 5 bases, and 8 bases lay between the germline ends. The germline V gene has CDR1 SNHLY and CDR2 FYNNEI. The CDR3 DNA sequence: TGTGCCAGCAGTGAAGAACGTGAGACTGAAGCTTTCTTT. This encodes CASSEERETEAFF. Variable domain in full (rest from reference TRBV2 and TRBJ1-1): EPEVTQTPSHQVTQMGQEVILRCVPISNHLYFYWYRQILGQKVEFLVSFYNNEISEKSEIFDDQFSVERPDGSNFTLKIRSTKLEDSAMYFCASSEERETEAFFGQGTRLTVV.

This clonotype was detected once. CDR3 nucleotides: TGTGCCAGCAGCTCGATAGGAGAGCCAGATACGCAGTATTTT. It codes for CASSSIGEPDTQYF. The J gene is TRBJ2-3, the V gene TRBV7-7; D is unresolved. CDR1 is SSHAT, CDR2 FNYEAQ, per germline (reference sequence). The ends were cut back, 4 bases at V and 4 bases at J, with 12 bases in the middle. CDR3 size: 14 residues.

This clonotype appeared many times. The V call is TRBV5-1, the J call TRBJ1-2; D unresolved. The V end lost 0 bases, the J end lost 5 bases, and 5 bases lay between the germline ends. In germline, CDR1 is SGHRS, CDR2 YFSETQ. CDR3 size: 12 residues. The CDR3: CASSLEAYGYTF. CDR3 nucleotide sequence: TGCGCCAGCAGCTTGGAAGCTTATGGCTACACCTTC.